The clone carrying this T cell receptor beta chain was counted a few times. CDR1 and CDR2 from the germline V gene are PRHDT and FYEKMQ (reference sequence). The CDR3 is 16 residues long. Trimming removed 4 bases at V and 7 bases at J, with 19 bases between. The study amplified TCR beta CDR3 regions using RNA transcripts. An initial RT-PCR round employing HTBI primers preceded a second-round multiplex PCR. In TCRdb, the multiplex PCR reads were re-called with MiXCR into one record per CDR3 protein. The sample holds almost 750,000 distinct CDR3 sequences, around 40% seen once. This sample is drawn from a study of Graves' ophthalmopathy and Graves' hyperthyroidism. Study background: Peripheral blood was collected at initial diagnosis, before any treatment.

The genes are TRBV13 and TRBJ1-4, with D possibly being TRBD1 (5 bases). This sequence was found in an adult man with Graves' ophthalmopathy. Sequencing input: peripheral blood. The CDR3 protein is CASSSKTGGLSEKLFF. The CDR3 nucleotides are TGTGCCAGCAGCTCCAAAACGGGGGGACTTAGTGAAAAACTGTTTTTT.